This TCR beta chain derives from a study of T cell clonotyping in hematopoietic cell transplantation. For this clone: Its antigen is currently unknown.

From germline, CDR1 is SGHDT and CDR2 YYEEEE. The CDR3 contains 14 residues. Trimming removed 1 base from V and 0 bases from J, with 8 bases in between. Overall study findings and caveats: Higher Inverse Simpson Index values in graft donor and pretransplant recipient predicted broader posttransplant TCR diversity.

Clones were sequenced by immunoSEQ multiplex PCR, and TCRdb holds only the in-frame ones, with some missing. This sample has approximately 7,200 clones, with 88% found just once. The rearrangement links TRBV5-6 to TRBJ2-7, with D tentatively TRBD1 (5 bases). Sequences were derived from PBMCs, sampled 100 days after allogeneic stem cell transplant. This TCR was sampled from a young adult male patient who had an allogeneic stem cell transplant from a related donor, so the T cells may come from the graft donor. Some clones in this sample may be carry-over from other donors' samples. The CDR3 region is CASSLRQGSYEQYV. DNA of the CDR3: TGTGCCAGCAGCTTGAGGCAGGGCTCCTACGAGCAGTACGTC.